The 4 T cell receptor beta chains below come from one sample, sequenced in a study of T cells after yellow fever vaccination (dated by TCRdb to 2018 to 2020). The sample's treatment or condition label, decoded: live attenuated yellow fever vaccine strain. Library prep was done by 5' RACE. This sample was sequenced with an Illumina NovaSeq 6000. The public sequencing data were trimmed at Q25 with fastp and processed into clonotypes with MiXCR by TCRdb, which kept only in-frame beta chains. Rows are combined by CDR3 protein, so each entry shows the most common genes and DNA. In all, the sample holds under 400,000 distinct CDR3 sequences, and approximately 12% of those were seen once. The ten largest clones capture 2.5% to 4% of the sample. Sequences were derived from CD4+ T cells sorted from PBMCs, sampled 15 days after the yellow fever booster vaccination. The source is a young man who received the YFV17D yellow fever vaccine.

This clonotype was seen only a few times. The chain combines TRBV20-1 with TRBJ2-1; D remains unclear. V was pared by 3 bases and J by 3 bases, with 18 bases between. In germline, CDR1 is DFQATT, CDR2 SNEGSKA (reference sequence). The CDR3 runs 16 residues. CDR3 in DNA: TGCAGTGCTAGGCCGCTACGTTTGGGAATCTACAATGAGCAGTTCTTC. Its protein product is CSARPLRLGIYNEQFF.

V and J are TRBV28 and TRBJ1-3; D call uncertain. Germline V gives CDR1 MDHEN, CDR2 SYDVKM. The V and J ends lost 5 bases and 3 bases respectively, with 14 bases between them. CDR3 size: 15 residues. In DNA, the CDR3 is TGTGCCAGCAGTACCCTTGGCGCTGGTGGAAACACCATATATTTT. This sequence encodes CASSTLGAGGNTIYF.

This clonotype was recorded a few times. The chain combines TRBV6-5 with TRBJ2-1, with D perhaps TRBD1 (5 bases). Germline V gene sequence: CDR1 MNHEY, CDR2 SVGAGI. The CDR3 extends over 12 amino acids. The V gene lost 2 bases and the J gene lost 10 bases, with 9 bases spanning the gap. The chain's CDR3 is CASSYRGREQFF. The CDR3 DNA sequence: TGTGCCAGCAGTTACAGGGGCCGCGAGCAGTTCTTC.

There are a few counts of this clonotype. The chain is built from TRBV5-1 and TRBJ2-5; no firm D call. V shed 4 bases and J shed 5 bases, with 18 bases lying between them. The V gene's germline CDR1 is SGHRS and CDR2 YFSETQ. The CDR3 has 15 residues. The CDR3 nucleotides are TGCGCCAGCAGCCCGGAGCGATACTTAAGGGAGACCCAGTACTTC. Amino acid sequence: CASSPERYLRETQYF.